This is a list of T cell receptor beta chains from one sample in a study of regulatory T cells in long-lasting Graves disease. Each CDR3 protein gets one entry after TCRdb re-called the multiplex PCR reads with MiXCR. This sample has roughly 470,000 distinct CDR3 sequences, with roughly 20% found just once. This sample comprised peripheral blood mononuclear cells (PBMCs), obtained when the disease was refractory, from a patient treated with antithyroid drugs. The receptor source for this set is a female donor with Graves disease. Each CDR3 is given with its conserved first and last residue. D genes are given only for firm matches. The size of a clone is reported for some rows only, either as once, few or many, or as a class for expanded clones.

v_gene	abundance	d_gene	j_gene	CDR3aa	CDR3nt
TRBV6-1	many	.	TRBJ1-1	CASSRGTQNTEAFF	TGTGCCAGCAGCCGTGGGACCCAGAACACTGAAGCTTTCTTT
TRBV5-6	few	TRBD2	TRBJ2-7	CASSFRTSGRSEQYF	TGTGCCAGCAGCTTTAGGACTAGCGGGAGATCCGAGCAGTACTTC
TRBV6-1	many	.	TRBJ2-7	CASSRQATYEQYF	TGTGCCAGCAGTAGACAGGCAACCTACGAGCAGTACTTC
TRBV5-1	.	TRBD2	TRBJ2-2	CASSLPSGINTGGLFF	TGCGCCAGCAGCTTGCCTAGCGGGATTAACACCGGGGGGCTGTTTTTT
TRBV5-1	few	.	TRBJ2-2	CASSLVVSGELFF	TGCGCCAGCAGCTTGGTAGTCTCTGGGGAGCTGTTTTTT
TRBV7-8	many	.	TRBJ2-6	CASRVDSGANVLTF	TGTGCCAGCAGAGTGGACTCTGGGGCCAACGTCCTGACTTTC
TRBV19	.	.	TRBJ1-2	CASSEYDRINYGYTF	TGTGCCAGTAGTGAATATGACAGGATTAACTATGGCTACACCTTC
TRBV10-2	once	.	TRBJ2-2	CASISPGHAGELFF	TGCGCCAGTATATCGCCCGGGCACGCCGGGGAGCTGTTTTTT
TRBV5-1	.	TRBD1	TRBJ2-7	CASSPWDRTYEQYF	TGTGCCAGCAGCCCGTGGGACAGGACCTACGAGCAGTACTTC
TRBV30	many	TRBD1	TRBJ1-4	CAWSVGQASGKLFF	TGTGCCTGGAGTGTTGGACAGGCAAGCGGAAAACTGTTTTTT
TRBV11-2	many	TRBD1	TRBJ2-5	CASSLAPGQEIISQETQYF	TGTGCCAGCAGCTTAGCCCCCGGACAGGAGATAATATCACAAGAGACCCAGTACTTC
TRBV28	many	.	TRBJ2-2	CASTLLGATGELFF	TGTGCCAGCACCCTTTTAGGCGCCACCGGGGAGCTGTTTTTT
TRBV12-3/TRBV12-4	few	.	TRBJ1-4	CASSRYGDEKLFF	TGTGCCAGCAGCCGCTATGGGGATGAAAAACTGTTTTTT
TRBV15	.	.	TRBJ1-1	CATSREAAKNTEAFF	TGTGCCACCAGCAGAGAGGCGGCCAAAAACACTGAAGCTTTCTTT
TRBV6-1	many	.	TRBJ2-7	CASSDAWEQYF	TGTGCCAGCAGTGACGCTTGGGAGCAGTACTTC
TRBV28	.	.	TRBJ2-2	CASSLAGNAGELFF	TGTGCCAGCAGTTTAGCAGGAAACGCCGGGGAGCTGTTTTTT
TRBV2	many	.	TRBJ2-4	CASRDDLAKNIQYF	TGTGCCAGCAGGGATGATCTAGCCAAAAACATTCAGTACTTC
TRBV7-2	many	TRBD1	TRBJ2-5	CASSGTVGETQYF	TGTGCCAGCAGCGGGACAGTTGGGGAGACCCAGTACTTC
TRBV20-1	.	.	TRBJ2-7	CSAKGGGNYEQYF	TGCAGTGCTAAGGGGGGGGGAAACTACGAGCAGTACTTC
TRBV19	.	.	TRBJ2-2	CASSIGLRGTGELFF	TGTGCCAGTAGTATTGGTTTGCGGGGCACCGGGGAGCTGTTTTTT
TRBV30	.	.	TRBJ2-7	CAWSGDNADEQYF	TGTGCCTGGAGTGGAGACAATGCCGACGAGCAGTACTTC
TRBV28	few	TRBD1	TRBJ1-1	CASSFGTGSEAFF	TGTGCCAGCAGCTTTGGGACAGGGTCTGAAGCTTTCTTT
TRBV7-6	.	TRBD1	TRBJ1-1	CASSPTGFYTEAFF	TGTGCCAGCAGCCCGACAGGGTTCTACACTGAAGCTTTCTTT
TRBV20-1	.	TRBD2	TRBJ2-7	CSANPRTSGSYEQYF	TGCAGTGCAAACCCCCGGACTAGCGGGAGTTACGAGCAGTACTTC
TRBV12-3/TRBV12-4	few	TRBD1	TRBJ1-6	CASRTGGESPLHF	TGTGCCAGCAGGACAGGGGGCGAGTCACCCCTCCACTTT
TRBV2	many	TRBD1	TRBJ2-2	CASFWDRGKPNTGELFF	TGTGCCAGCTTTTGGGACAGGGGAAAACCGAACACCGGGGAGCTGTTTTTT
TRBV7-9	few	.	TRBJ1-4	CASSSYTLGKEKLFF	TGTGCCAGCAGCTCTTACACCCTAGGCAAAGAAAAACTGTTTTTT
TRBV12-3/TRBV12-4	many	TRBD1	TRBJ1-6	CASSRGTDHNSPLHF	TGTGCCAGCAGCCGCGGGACAGATCATAATTCACCCCTCCACTTT
TRBV5-1	.	TRBD2	TRBJ2-5	CASSLRLAGQETQYF	TGCGCCAGCAGCCTCCGACTAGCGGGCCAAGAGACCCAGTACTTC
TRBV28	many	.	TRBJ2-7	CASSTGWRVSSYEQYF	TGTGCCAGCAGTACCGGGTGGCGTGTCAGCTCCTACGAGCAGTACTTC
TRBV27	many	.	TRBJ2-7	CASWEVGYEQYF	TGTGCCAGCTGGGAGGTTGGCTACGAGCAGTACTTC
TRBV6-1	many	.	TRBJ2-3	CASSPFRGGTDTQYF	TGTGCCAGCAGCCCCTTTAGGGGGGGCACAGATACGCAGTATTTT
TRBV7-2	many	.	TRBJ2-2	CASSLGTNTGELFF	TGTGCCAGCAGCTTAGGCACGAACACCGGGGAGCTGTTTTTT
TRBV6-1	many	TRBD1	TRBJ2-7	CASRPRQGAPYEQYF	TGTGCCAGCAGACCCAGACAGGGCGCGCCCTACGAGCAGTACTTC
TRBV7-9	few	TRBD2	TRBJ2-1	CASSITSGHRNEQFF	TGTGCCAGCAGCATAACTAGCGGGCATAGAAATGAGCAGTTCTTC
TRBV3-1	.	TRBD2	TRBJ2-5	CASSQAGVGEETQYF	TGTGCCAGCAGCCAGGCGGGAGTAGGTGAAGAGACCCAGTACTTC
TRBV3-1	.	TRBD1	TRBJ2-2	CASSLPTGTYTGELFF	TGTGCCAGCAGCCTCCCGACAGGGACGTATACCGGGGAGCTGTTTTTT
TRBV25-1	.	TRBD1	TRBJ1-2	CASSESTGGGYYGYTF	TGTGCCAGCAGTGAATCCACGGGAGGGGGCTACTATGGCTACACCTTC
TRBV19	many	.	TRBJ1-5	CASSIGWRRNRNQPQHF	TGTGCCAGTAGTATAGGTTGGAGGCGGAATCGCAATCAGCCCCAGCATTTT
TRBV6-2/TRBV6-3	.	.	TRBJ1-2	CASSYSAGGLGYTF	TGTGCCAGCAGTTACTCCGCGGGGGGTCTTGGCTACACCTTC
TRBV7-9	few	.	TRBJ1-6	CASSSWGNDSPLHF	TGTGCCAGCAGCTCCTGGGGGAACGATTCACCCCTCCACTTT
TRBV7-9	few	.	TRBJ2-7	CASSLRDFAHEQYF	TGTGCCAGCAGCTTAAGGGACTTTGCTCACGAGCAGTACTTC
TRBV6-2/TRBV6-3	many	TRBD1	TRBJ1-1	CASSSPQGWNTEAFF	TGTGCCAGCAGTTCACCACAGGGGTGGAACACTGAAGCTTTCTTT
TRBV28	.	TRBD2	TRBJ2-3	CASSPETSGSPDTQYF	TGTGCCAGCAGTCCGGAGACTAGCGGGAGCCCAGATACGCAGTATTTT
TRBV15	many	TRBD2	TRBJ2-7	CATSSGSGRGEQYF	TGTGCCACCAGCAGTGGTAGCGGGAGAGGCGAGCAGTACTTC
TRBV6-5	.	.	TRBJ1-1	CANSLGGTEAFF	TGTGCCAACAGTTTAGGGGGAACTGAAGCTTTCTTT
TRBV20-1	few	.	TRBJ2-7	CSARDLDQNYEQYF	TGCAGTGCTAGAGATCTGGACCAAAACTACGAGCAGTACTTC
TRBV20-1	.	TRBD2	TRBJ2-4	CSAVLAGGSRNIQYF	TGCAGTGCGGTCCTAGCGGGAGGGTCGAGAAACATTCAGTACTTC
TRBV4-2	.	TRBD2	TRBJ2-5	CASSRGLAGGLGKTQYF	TGTGCCAGCAGCCGAGGCCTAGCGGGAGGGCTAGGGAAGACCCAGTACTTC